One and the same sample provided the 30 T cell receptor beta chains below, sequenced in a study of identical twins. TCRdb passed the 5' RACE reads through MiXCR, listing each CDR3 protein once. The sample has roughly 1.6 million distinct CDR3 sequences, roughly a third seen once; the top ten hold approximately 0.29%. Sequencing input: cord blood. These receptors all stem from a newborn girl in good health.

The rearrangement links TRBV5-5 to TRBJ1-2; 7 bases align to TRBD1. This CDR3 region has 15 residues. Germline lookup yields CDR1 SGHKS and CDR2 YYEKEE (reference sequence). With 2 bases clipped from V and 5 bases from J, the junction kept 9 bases outside the gene matches. This CDR3 is CASSLWDSLLYGYTF. DNA for the CDR3: TGTGCCAGCAGCTTATGGGACAGCCTTCTATATGGCTACACCTTC.

The rearrangement uses TRBV20-1 and TRBJ1-4, with D perhaps TRBD1 (5 bases). The ends were cut back, 3 bases at V and 8 bases at J, with 16 bases in the middle. The length of the CDR3 is 14 residues. Germline CDR1 is DFQATT and CDR2 is SNEGSKA (reference sequence). CDR3: CSASLGGGREKLFF. For the CDR3, the DNA is TGCAGTGCTAGTCTCGGGGGGGGTCGGGAAAAACTGTTTTTT.

This clonotype was detected a few times. DNA of the CDR3: TGCAGTGCTAGAGAGATCGTGGGACTAGCGGGACCTACGCAGTATTTT. Translating gives CSAREIVGLAGPTQYF. The genes are TRBV20-1 and TRBJ2-3; 13 bases fit TRBD2. The CDR3 totals 16 residues. V lost 0 bases, J lost 8 bases, and 8 bases stayed unmatched. Germline V gene sequence: CDR1 DFQATT, CDR2 SNEGSKA (reference sequence).

This clonotype was seen a few times. J is TRBJ1-5 and V is TRBV2; D gene unclear. This CDR3 is 14 amino acids long. Trimming shortened V by 4 bases and J by 0 bases, and 7 bases separated the two germline ends. CDR1 is SNHLY, CDR2 FYNNEI, per germline. CDR3 coding DNA: TGTGCCAGCAGTGCCAGGAATAGCAATCAGCCCCAGCATTTT. It codes for CASSARNSNQPQHF.

The chain is built from TRBV20-1 and TRBJ2-1; the D is unclear. The CDR3 is 12 residues long. Germline V gene sequence: CDR1 DFQATT, CDR2 SNEGSKA (reference sequence). Trimming pared 4 bases from V and 5 bases from J, leaving 9 bases between. The CDR3 protein is CSAITVNNEQFF. DNA for the CDR3: TGCAGTGCTATAACCGTAAACAATGAGCAGTTCTTC.

A few counts support this clonotype. As DNA, the CDR3 is TGTGCCAGCAGCCAAGTCAACACAGGGACCCTCTACAATGAGCAGTTCTTC. Its protein product is CASSQVNTGTLYNEQFF. The rearrangement joins TRBV4-2 to TRBJ2-1, with D perhaps matching TRBD1 (6 bases). Germline V CDR1 and CDR2: LGHNA, YNFKEQ. V was shortened by 1 base and J by 3 bases, with 16 bases between the two germline ends. The CDR3 length is 17 residues.

The chain couples TRBV5-1 to TRBJ2-4; D is unresolved. There are 15 residues in the CDR3. Trimming stripped 3 bases from V and 7 bases from J, with 17 bases between. From germline, CDR1 is SGHRS and CDR2 YFSETQ. The CDR3 DNA reads TGCGCCAGCAGCTCCCCACACCACCGACGGAACATTCAGTACTTC. This translates into CASSSPHHRRNIQYF.

The chain joins TRBV23-1 to TRBJ1-2; D gene unclear. TRBV23-1 counts as an open reading frame of uncertain function. The CDR3 sequence is 14 residues long. Trimming took 0 bases from V and 0 from J, leaving 5 bases between them. CDR3 sequence (DNA): TGCGCCAGCAGTCAATCCCCAGCTAACTATGGCTACACCTTC. It is translated as CASSQSPANYGYTF.

This clonotype was found a few times. The chain couples TRBV20-1 to TRBJ2-3; no firm D call. Germline loops: CDR1 DFQATT, CDR2 SNEGSKA (reference sequence). The V gene lost 7 bases and the J gene lost 0 bases, with 14 bases spanning the gap. The CDR3 runs to 14 residues. This chain's CDR3 is CSVVVPISTDTQYF. The CDR3 DNA follows: TGCAGTGTGGTGGTCCCAATTAGCACAGATACGCAGTATTTT.

Concerning this clonotype: A much bigger clone sits one base away, suggesting this may be a read error. The V and J genes are TRBV20-1 and TRBJ2-1, with 12 nucleotides matching TRBD2. The CDR3 is 14 residues long. Germline CDR1 DFQATT, CDR2 SNEGSKA (reference sequence). V trimming: 6 bases; J trimming: 6 bases; junction bases outside the gene matches: 6. Here the CDR3 reads CSALTSGRFNEQFF. The DNA for the CDR3 is TGCAGTGCCTTAACTAGCGGGAGGTTCAATGAGCAGTTCTTC.

In nucleotides, the CDR3 is TGCGCCAGCAGCTTGTTGCCGGGGGCATACAATGAGCAGTTCTTC. Translation gives CASSLLPGAYNEQFF. The chain couples TRBV5-1 to TRBJ2-1, with D possibly called TRBD1 or TRBD2 (6 bases each). The length of the CDR3 is 15 residues. V was cut by 1 base and J by 4 bases, with 12 bases left in between. Looked up from germline, CDR1 is SGHRS and CDR2 is YFSETQ.

The genes are TRBV7-2 and TRBJ2-4, with D maybe TRBD2 (5 bases). The CDR3 is made up of 15 amino acids. CDR1 SGHTA and CDR2 FQGNSA come from the germline V gene. V was shortened by 3 bases and J by 1 base, with 10 bases between the two germline ends. This CDR3 reads CASSLVLVAKNIQYF. DNA of the CDR3: TGTGCCAGCAGCTTGGTACTAGTTGCCAAAAACATTCAGTACTTC.

This clonotype has only a few counts. The chain combines TRBV20-1 with TRBJ2-3, with 8 bases that match TRBD2. This CDR3 has 16 amino acids. CDR1 is DFQATT and CDR2 is SNEGSKA in the germline V gene (reference sequence). V dropped 3 bases and J dropped 6; count of bases not matched to a gene: 14. Here the CDR3 reads CSASKASGSFGDTQYF. The DNA for the CDR3 is TGCAGTGCTAGTAAGGCGAGCGGGAGCTTCGGGGATACGCAGTATTTT.

This clonotype was detected once. A junction end diverges from the germline sequence, so it may reflect a read error. V and J are TRBV6-5 and TRBJ1-1, with D perhaps matching TRBD1 (5 bases). The CDR3 is 15 residues long. CDR1 is MNHEY, CDR2 SVGAGI, per germline. Here the CDR3 reads CASSYSRGGVTEALF. CDR3 nucleotide sequence: TGTGCCAGCAGTTACTCGCGGGGGGGAGTCACTGAAGCTCTCTTT.

This clonotype was picked up a small number of times. The chain employs TRBV12-3 or TRBV12-4 and TRBJ1-5; tentatively, D is TRBD1 (5 bases). The V and J ends lost 3 bases and 6 bases respectively, with 12 bases between them. CDR3 length equals 14 residues. CDR3 coding DNA: TGTGCCAGCAGTTTTGCCAGGGACGGTCAGCCCCAGCATTTT. Encoded protein: CASSFARDGQPQHF.

V gene TRBV7-9 combines with J gene TRBJ2-4; D is undetermined. The closer fit of TRBJ2-7 to the DNA end suggests the J call may be wrong. This CDR3 is 14 amino acids long. Germline V CDR1 and CDR2: SEHNR, FQNEAQ (reference sequence). The CDR3, as DNA: TGTGCCAGCAGCTTATTTGCCGGATACAACGAGCAGTACTTC. Its translation is CASSLFAGYNEQYF.

The chain joins TRBV12-3 or TRBV12-4 to TRBJ1-2; the D gene is possibly TRBD1 (5 bases). The ends were cut back, 9 bases at V and 0 bases at J, with 11 bases in the middle. The CDR3 extends over 13 amino acids. CDR3 protein: CASGGGPNYGYTF. CDR3 DNA sequence: TGTGCCAGTGGGGGGGGTCCTAACTATGGCTACACCTTC.

A few counts support this clonotype. The J gene is TRBJ2-1, the V gene TRBV20-1; the match to TRBD2 covers 9 bases. Germline assignment: CDR1 DFQATT and CDR2 SNEGSKA (reference sequence). CDR3 length: 15 amino acids. J gave up 5 bases and V 1 base, and 6 bases lay outside the gene matches. Here the CDR3 reads CSARAASGKHNEQFF. CDR3 coding DNA: TGCAGTGCTAGAGCGGCTAGCGGGAAACACAATGAGCAGTTCTTC.

This clonotype has a count of ten or more. The chain recombines TRBV7-7 with TRBJ2-7, with D possibly matching TRBD2 (5 bases). V was cut by 1 base and J by 10 bases, with 11 bases left in between. Germline assignment: CDR1 SSHAT and CDR2 FNYEAQ (reference sequence). This CDR3 is built from 12 residues. For the CDR3, the DNA is TGTGCCAGCAGCTTAGATGGAGGTGCCCAGTACTTC. Amino acids: CASSLDGGAQYF.

This chain links TRBV15 with TRBJ2-3, with TRBD1 matching 10 bases. J gave up 3 bases and V 4 bases, and 7 bases lay outside the gene matches. This CDR3 has 16 residues. The germline V gene has CDR1 LNHNV and CDR2 YYDKDF (reference sequence). CDR3 in DNA: TGTGCCACCAGCACCATGGGACAGGGGAGAACAGATACGCAGTATTTT. This gives the protein CATSTMGQGRTDTQYF.

The chain is built from TRBV20-1 and TRBJ2-5; 10 positions match TRBD2. CDR3 length: 10 residues. Trimming removed 4 bases from V and 13 bases from J; junction bases left unmatched: 3. Germline V gives CDR1 DFQATT, CDR2 SNEGSKA (reference sequence). In DNA form, the CDR3 reads TGCAGTGCTAAGGGGACTAGCGCGTACTTC. This translates into CSAKGTSAYF.

Worth noting for this clonotype: One end of the junction does not line up with germline, which may come from a read error. CDR3: CASNRDIKNIEYF. DNA of the CDR3: TGTGCCAGCAACCGGGACATCAAAAACATTGAGTACTTC. The chain carries TRBV6-6 and TRBJ2-4; the D gene is possibly TRBD1 (6 bases). Germline CDR1 reads MNHNY; CDR2 reads SVGAGI (reference sequence). There are 13 residues in the CDR3.

This clonotype appeared a few times. The chain carries TRBV2 and TRBJ2-4; TRBD1 is a possible D gene (7 bases). The ends were cut back, 4 bases at V and 1 base at J, with 11 bases in the middle. CDR3 length equals 15 residues. Germline CDR1 reads SNHLY; CDR2 reads FYNNEI. The CDR3 nucleotides read TGTGCCAGCAGTGCGGAGGGGGCGGCCAAAAACATTCAGTACTTC. This gives the protein CASSAEGAAKNIQYF.

The genes are TRBV20-1 and TRBJ1-5; a weak D match, TRBD1 (6 bases). There are 14 residues in the CDR3. Germline V CDR1 and CDR2: DFQATT, SNEGSKA (reference sequence). V was cut by 4 bases and J by 2 bases, with 12 bases left in between. The CDR3, as DNA: TGCAGTGCTATAGACAGGAGACGCAATCAGCCCCAGCATTTT. This encodes CSAIDRRRNQPQHF.

This clonotype has more than one count but fewer than ten. The rearrangement links TRBV6-6 to TRBJ2-5, with 10 bases lining up with TRBD2. Germline-derived CDR1 and CDR2 are MNHNY and SVGAGI (reference sequence). V lost 2 bases and J lost 11; bases outside the gene matches: 11. The CDR3 totals 15 residues. This CDR3 is CASSYNPAGGPGQYF. In DNA form, the CDR3 reads TGTGCCAGCAGTTACAACCCAGCGGGGGGGCCAGGGCAGTACTTC.

The chain links TRBV29-1 to TRBJ1-1; the D is unclear. The V end was cut by 4 bases, the J end by 3 bases, with 9 bases between. CDR1 SQVTM and CDR2 ANQGSEA come from the germline V gene. This CDR3 has 12 amino acids. The CDR3 loop reads CSVAAWDTEAFF. The CDR3 DNA sequence: TGCAGCGTTGCCGCCTGGGACACTGAAGCTTTCTTT.

The chain uses TRBV7-2 and TRBJ2-4; D gene uncertain. Per germline, CDR1 SGHTA and CDR2 FQGNSA. This CDR3 comprises 15 residues. The V end was cut by 2 bases, the J end by 0 bases, with 8 bases between. The CDR3 DNA sequence: TGTGCCAGCAGCTTAAATCGAAGAGCCAAAAACATTCAGTACTTC. Amino acid sequence: CASSLNRRAKNIQYF.

This sequence joins TRBV6-5 and TRBJ2-5, with TRBD2 identical over 7 bases. The CDR3 loop spans 16 amino acids. Germline CDR1 is MNHEY and CDR2 is SVGAGI. The V gene end was trimmed by 0 bases and the J gene end by 2 bases; junction bases not matched to a gene: 6. CDR3 in DNA: TGTGCCAGCAGTTACTCGTTAATTAGCGGGCAAGAGACCCAGTACTTC. Protein sequence: CASSYSLISGQETQYF.

The V and J genes are TRBV5-1 and TRBJ2-4, with D perhaps being TRBD1 or TRBD2 (6 bases each). Near its end, the DNA agrees better with TRBJ2-7, so the J call may be wrong. The CDR3 runs 13 residues. Germline CDR1 is SGHRS and CDR2 is YFSETQ. CDR3 sequence: CASSKRRGDEQYF. The CDR3, as DNA: TGCGCCAGCAGCAAGAGGAGGGGGGACGAGCAGTACTTC.

The chain has TRBV13 and TRBJ1-2; 7 nucleotides line up with TRBD1. The ends lost 3 bases at V and 4 bases at J; junction bases unmatched: 8. The CDR3 spans 15 residues. Germline-derived CDR1 and CDR2 are PRHDT and FYEKMQ (reference sequence). The CDR3 DNA reads as TGTGCCAGCAGCTTTAGCAGGGGGGCCTTCTATGGCTACACCTTC. This codes for CASSFSRGAFYGYTF.